These 16 T cell receptor beta chains share one sample of origin, sequenced in a study of regulatory T cells in long-lasting Graves disease. CDR3 regions were amplified by Arm-PCR using iRepertoire HTBI primers to build TCR beta libraries. TCRdb reprocessed the multiplex PCR reads via MiXCR and lists one record per CDR3 protein. Found here are fewer than 650,000 distinct CDR3 sequences, roughly 16% of them singletons; the top ten hold approximately 20%. Time point described: newly diagnosed GD, antithyroid drugs for less than 3 months. The TCR library was prepared using RNA isolated from PBMCs. The same sample was also used in a study of T cells in Graves' hyperthyroidism and ophthalmopathy.

The sample was peripheral blood mononuclear cells (PBMCs), taken at new diagnosis, from a patient treated with antithyroid drugs. The source is a woman under 40 with Graves disease.

Many counts were recorded for this clonotype. The rearrangement joins TRBV7-3 to TRBJ2-3; D perhaps matches TRBD1 (5 bases). The V gene's germline CDR1 is SGHTA and CDR2 FQGTGA. The length of the CDR3 is 13 residues. V lost 5 bases and J lost 2, with 8 bases in between. The CDR3 is CASSDSNTDTQYF. CDR3 coding DNA: TGTGCCAGCAGCGACAGTAACACAGATACGCAGTATTTT. Full variable domain (rest looked up from reference TRBV7-3 and TRBJ2-3): GAGVSQTPSNKVTEKGKYVELRCDPISGHTALYWYRQSLGQGPEFLIYFQGTGAADDSGLPNDRFFAVRPEGSVSTLKIQRTERGDSAVYLCASSDSNTDTQYFGPGTRLTVL.

This clonotype was detected many times. The V gene is TRBV12-3 or TRBV12-4, the J gene TRBJ1-5; no clear D. V was clipped by 10 bases and J by 5 bases, with 12 bases between them. This CDR3 has 12 residues. CDR3 residues: CATGVGDQPQHF. For the CDR3, the DNA is TGTGCCACCGGCGTTGGCGATCAGCCCCAGCATTTT.

This clonotype was observed a few times. The chain uses TRBV4-1 and TRBJ1-4, with D tentatively TRBD1 (5 bases). This CDR3 has 16 amino acids. The ends were cut back, 0 bases at V and 5 bases at J, with 13 bases in the middle. Looked up from germline, CDR1 is MGHRA and CDR2 is YSYEKL. The CDR3 here is CASSQDRAGPNEKLFF. The CDR3 DNA sequence: TGCGCCAGCAGCCAAGACCGGGCAGGGCCAAATGAAAAACTGTTTTTT.

This clonotype was recorded many times. The CDR3 region has the DNA TGTGCCAGCAGTTTCGACTTACAGGGAATCCTCCACGAGCAGTACTTC. Encoded protein: CASSFDLQGILHEQYF. The V gene is TRBV12-3 or TRBV12-4, the J gene TRBJ2-7, with D tentatively TRBD1 (6 bases). V was cut by 3 bases and J by 5 bases, with 20 bases left in between. This CDR3 spans 16 amino acids.

This chain connects TRBV28 to TRBJ1-1; D gene unclear. Germline CDR1 and CDR2: MDHEN and SYDVKM. This CDR3 has 13 amino acids. V lost 6 bases and J lost 4, with 12 bases in between. Written as DNA, the CDR3 is TGTGCCAGCAGATCCGACCTCGCCACTGAAGCTTTCTTT. Protein product: CASRSDLATEAFF.

The chain uses TRBV20-1 and TRBJ1-5; 9 bases map to TRBD1. The CDR3 runs to 15 residues. V lost 3 bases and J lost 7; bases outside the gene matches: 10. Per the germline V gene, CDR1 is DFQATT and CDR2 is SNEGSKA (reference sequence). The CDR3 DNA reads as TGCAGTGCTAGTGATACAGGGGGCGAGGGCCAGCCCCAGCATTTT. As protein: CSASDTGGEGQPQHF.

The CDR3 reads CSARGAAEAFF. The CDR3 nucleotides are TGCAGCGCGCGGGGGGCGGCTGAAGCTTTCTTT. The chain uses TRBV20-1 and TRBJ1-1; tentatively, D is TRBD1 (6 bases). The CDR3 sequence is 11 residues long. Germline CDR1 is DFQATT and CDR2 is SNEGSKA (reference sequence).

This chain uses TRBV11-2 with TRBJ2-3; 8 bases match TRBD1. This CDR3 comprises 15 residues. The V segment lost 6 bases and the J segment 0 bases; nucleotides outside the gene matches: 5. Per germline, CDR1 SGHAT and CDR2 FQNNGV. The chain's CDR3 is CASSWDRISTDTQYF. CDR3 bases: TGTGCCAGCAGTTGGGACAGGATAAGCACAGATACGCAGTATTTT. Full variable domain (rest looked up from reference TRBV11-2 and TRBJ2-3): EAGVAQSPRYKIIEKRQSVAFWCNPISGHATLYWYQQILGQGPKLLIQFQNNGVVDDSQLPKDRFSAERLKGVDSTLKIQPAKLEDSAVYLCASSWDRISTDTQYFGPGTRLTVL.

There are many counts of this clonotype. V is TRBV5-1 and J is TRBJ2-1; TRBD2 agrees at 9 bases. Trimming cost V 1 base and J 8 bases; bases outside gene matches: 4. Germline CDR1 reads SGHRS; CDR2 reads YFSETQ. CDR3 length: 14 residues. The CDR3 loop reads CASSLYSGSYEQFF. CDR3 nucleotide sequence: TGCGCCAGCAGCTTGTATAGCGGGAGTTATGAGCAGTTCTTC.

This clonotype was counted a few times. The rearrangement links TRBV27 to TRBJ2-3; TRBD1 matches at 8 bases. There are 15 residues in the CDR3. V shed 2 bases and J 6 bases; nucleotides not matched to a gene: 7. From germline, CDR1 is MNHEY and CDR2 SMNVEV (reference sequence). The CDR3 bases are TGTGCCAGCAGTTTAATGGGCAGGGGGCTGGATACGCAGTATTTT. Translated, it gives CASSLMGRGLDTQYF.

This clonotype was picked up many times. V usage is TRBV28 and J usage is TRBJ1-5; no firm D call. V lost 2 bases, J lost 6 bases, and 11 bases lay in between. Germline lookup yields CDR1 MDHEN and CDR2 SYDVKM. CDR3 length: 14 amino acids. The CDR3 loop is CASSLRSPGQPQHF. As DNA, the CDR3 is TGTGCCAGCAGTTTAAGGTCGCCAGGTCAGCCCCAGCATTTT.

This clonotype was counted only a few times. V usage is TRBV28 and J usage is TRBJ2-7; D is perhaps TRBD2 (5 bases). The CDR3 loop spans 14 amino acids. The V end was cut by 4 bases, the J end by 4 bases, with 14 bases between. Germline-derived CDR1 and CDR2 are MDHEN and SYDVKM. CDR3 residues: CASSSSSGVYEQYF. For the CDR3, the DNA is TGTGCCAGCAGTTCGTCCAGCGGAGTATACGAGCAGTACTTC.

This clonotype was seen many times. V is TRBV28 and J is TRBJ2-7; a possible D gene is TRBD2 (6 bases). The V and J ends lost 7 bases and 6 bases respectively, with 22 bases between them. CDR3 size: 15 residues. Germline CDR1 is MDHEN and CDR2 is SYDVKM. CDR3 sequence (DNA): TGTGCCAGCACCTTAGGCGGGGCTCCTCCGCTCGAGCAGTACTTC. Residues: CASTLGGAPPLEQYF.

With regard to this clonotype: This may be a read error, as it is one base from a much larger clone. The genes are TRBV7-9 and TRBJ2-7; 8 bases map to TRBD1. The CDR3 is made up of 13 amino acids. The ends lost 8 bases at V and 5 bases at J; junction bases unmatched: 8. Germline V CDR1 and CDR2: SEHNR, FQNEAQ (reference sequence). The CDR3: CASGGQGLNEQYF. The CDR3 nucleotides are TGTGCCAGCGGTGGACAGGGTTTGAACGAGCAGTACTTC.

This sequence joins TRBV5-5 and TRBJ1-2, with a tentative D call TRBD1 (5 bases). This CDR3 contains 17 residues. The V gene lost 1 base and the J gene lost 5 bases, with 21 bases spanning the gap. Germline CDR1 SGHKS, CDR2 YYEKEE (reference sequence). This CDR3 reads CASSLQSGRPGRYGYTF. The CDR3 region has the DNA TGTGCCAGCAGCTTGCAGTCCGGGAGGCCAGGGAGGTATGGCTACACCTTC.

This clonotype was picked up many times. The J gene is TRBJ2-7, the V gene TRBV29-1, with TRBD2 matching over 11 bases. V shed 4 bases, J shed 1 base, and the junction held 6 bases outside the gene matches. The CDR3 has 15 residues. The germline gives CDR1 SQVTM, CDR2 ANQGSEA. For the CDR3, the DNA is TGCAGCGTTGTTCCTAGCGGGAGGCCTTCCTACGAGCAGTACTTC. Translation: CSVVPSGRPSYEQYF.